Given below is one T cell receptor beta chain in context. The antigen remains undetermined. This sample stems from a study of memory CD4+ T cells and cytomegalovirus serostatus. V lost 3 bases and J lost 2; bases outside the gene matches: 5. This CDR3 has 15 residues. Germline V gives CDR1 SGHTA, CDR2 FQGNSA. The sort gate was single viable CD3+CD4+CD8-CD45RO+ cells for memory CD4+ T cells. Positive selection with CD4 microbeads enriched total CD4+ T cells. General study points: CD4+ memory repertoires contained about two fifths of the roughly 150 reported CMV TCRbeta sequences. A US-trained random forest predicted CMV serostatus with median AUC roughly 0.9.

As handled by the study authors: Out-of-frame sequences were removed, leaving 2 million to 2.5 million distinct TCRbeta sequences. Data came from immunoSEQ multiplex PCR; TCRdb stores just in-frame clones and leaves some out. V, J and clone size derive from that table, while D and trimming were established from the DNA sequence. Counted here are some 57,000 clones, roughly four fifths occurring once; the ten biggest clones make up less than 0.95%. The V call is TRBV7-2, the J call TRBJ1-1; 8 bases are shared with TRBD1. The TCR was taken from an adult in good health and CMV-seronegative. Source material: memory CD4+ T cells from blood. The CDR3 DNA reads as TGTGCCAGCAGCTTCAGGACAGGGCTAAACACTGAAGCTTTCTTT. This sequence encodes CASSFRTGLNTEAFF. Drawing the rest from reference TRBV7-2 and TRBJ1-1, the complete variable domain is GAGVSQSPSNKVTEKGKDVELRCDPISGHTALYWYRQSLGQGLEFLIYFQGNSAPDKSGLPSDRFSAERTGGSVSTLTIQRTQQEDSAVYLCASSFRTGLNTEAFFGQGTRLTVV.